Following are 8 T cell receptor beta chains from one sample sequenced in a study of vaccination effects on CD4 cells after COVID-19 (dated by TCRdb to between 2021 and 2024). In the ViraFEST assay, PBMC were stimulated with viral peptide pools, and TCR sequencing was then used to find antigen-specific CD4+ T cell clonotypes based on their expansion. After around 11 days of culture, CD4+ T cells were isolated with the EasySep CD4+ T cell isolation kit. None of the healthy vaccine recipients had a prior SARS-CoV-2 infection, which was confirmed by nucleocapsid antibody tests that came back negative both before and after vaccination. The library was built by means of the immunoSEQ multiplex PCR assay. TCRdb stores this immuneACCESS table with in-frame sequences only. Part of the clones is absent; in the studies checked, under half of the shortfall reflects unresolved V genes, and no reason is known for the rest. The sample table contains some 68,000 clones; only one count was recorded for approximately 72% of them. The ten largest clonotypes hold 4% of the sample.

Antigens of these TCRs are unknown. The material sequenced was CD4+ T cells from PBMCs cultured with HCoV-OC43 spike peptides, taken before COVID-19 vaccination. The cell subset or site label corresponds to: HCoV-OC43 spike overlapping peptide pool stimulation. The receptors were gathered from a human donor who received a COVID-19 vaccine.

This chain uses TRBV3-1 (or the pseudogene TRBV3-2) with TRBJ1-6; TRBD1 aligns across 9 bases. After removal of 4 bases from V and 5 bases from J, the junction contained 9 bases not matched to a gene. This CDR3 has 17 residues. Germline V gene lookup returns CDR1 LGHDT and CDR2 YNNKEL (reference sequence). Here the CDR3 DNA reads TGTGCCAGCAGCCGCAAACAGGGGGCGAGTAATAATTCACCCCTCCACTTT. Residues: CASSRKQGASNNSPLHF.

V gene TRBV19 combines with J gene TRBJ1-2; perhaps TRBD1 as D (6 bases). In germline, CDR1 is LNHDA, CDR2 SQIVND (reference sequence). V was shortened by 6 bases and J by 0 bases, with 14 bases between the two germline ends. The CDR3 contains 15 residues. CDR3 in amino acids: CASRGDRRPNYGYTF. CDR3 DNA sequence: TGTGCCAGTAGGGGAGACAGGAGACCTAACTATGGCTACACCTTC.

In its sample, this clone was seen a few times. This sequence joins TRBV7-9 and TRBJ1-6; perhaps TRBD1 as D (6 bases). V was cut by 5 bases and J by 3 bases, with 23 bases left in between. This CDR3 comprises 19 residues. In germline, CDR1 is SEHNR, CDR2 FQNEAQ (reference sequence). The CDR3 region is CASSPSGTQASIYNSPLHF. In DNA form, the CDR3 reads TGTGCCAGCAGCCCCTCCGGGACACAAGCCTCGATCTATAATTCACCCCTCCACTTT.

CDR3 DNA: TGTGCCAGCTCACCCCGCCGGACAGGGGAAACCAAAAACACTGAAGCTTTCTTT. It encodes CASSPRRTGETKNTEAFF. This chain links TRBV18 with TRBJ1-1, with 9 bases fitting TRBD1. The germline V gene has CDR1 KGHSH and CDR2 LQKENI. The CDR3 covers 18 residues. V dropped 3 bases and J dropped 2; count of bases not matched to a gene: 13.

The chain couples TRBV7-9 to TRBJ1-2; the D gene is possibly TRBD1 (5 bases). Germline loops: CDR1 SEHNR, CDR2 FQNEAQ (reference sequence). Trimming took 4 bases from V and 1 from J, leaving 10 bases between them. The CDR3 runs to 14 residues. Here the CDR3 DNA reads TGTGCCAGCAGCTCCACGACAGTTAACTATGGCTACACCTTC. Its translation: CASSSTTVNYGYTF. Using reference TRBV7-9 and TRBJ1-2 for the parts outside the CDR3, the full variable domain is DTGVSQNPRHKITKRGQNVTFRCDPISEHNRLYWYRQTLGQGPEFLTYFQNEAQLEKSRLLSDRFSAERPKGSFSTLEIQRTEQGDSAMYLCASSSTTVNYGYTFGSGTRLTVV.

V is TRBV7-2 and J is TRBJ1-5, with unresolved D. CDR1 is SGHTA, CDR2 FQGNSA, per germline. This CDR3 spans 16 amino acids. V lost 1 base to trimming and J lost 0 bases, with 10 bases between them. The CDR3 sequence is CASSLVFSLSNQPQHF. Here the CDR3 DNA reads TGTGCCAGCAGCTTAGTTTTTAGCCTTAGCAATCAGCCCCAGCATTTT.

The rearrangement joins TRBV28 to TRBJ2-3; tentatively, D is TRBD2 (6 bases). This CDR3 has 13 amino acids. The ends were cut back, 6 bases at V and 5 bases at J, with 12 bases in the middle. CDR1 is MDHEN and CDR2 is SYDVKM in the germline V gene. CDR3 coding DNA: TGTGCCAGCAGAGGAGGGCTCGTAGATACGCAGTATTTT. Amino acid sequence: CASRGGLVDTQYF.

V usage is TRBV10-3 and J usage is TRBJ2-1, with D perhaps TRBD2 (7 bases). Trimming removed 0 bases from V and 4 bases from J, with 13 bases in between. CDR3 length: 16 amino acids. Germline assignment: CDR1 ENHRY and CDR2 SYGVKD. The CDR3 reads CAISESRGTTYNEQFF. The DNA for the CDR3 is TGTGCCATCAGTGAGTCGCGGGGGACAACGTACAATGAGCAGTTCTTC.